This T cell receptor (beta chain) appears in the sequencing data of a study of T cell repertoires in cytomegalovirus infection. CDR1 and CDR2 (germline): MNHEY, SVGEGT. V lost 6 bases to trimming and J lost 4 bases, with 16 bases between them. The length of the CDR3 is 15 residues. Regarding this clonotype: Its antigen remains unidentified.

TCRdb re-derived calls from the reads in MiXCR, one entry per CDR3 protein. The sample yields roughly 110,000 distinct CDR3 sequences, over 9% seen once. The sequencing input was PBMCs, sequenced either directly or after in vitro stimulation (not recorded which). This chain connects TRBV6-2 or TRBV6-3 to TRBJ2-1; tentatively, D is TRBD2 (6 bases). This receptor was obtained from a human donor in good health (CMV status not recorded). Some clones in this sample may be carry-over from other donors' samples. The CDR3, as DNA: TGTGCCAGCAGACCGACCGGGACTCGTTACAATGAGCAGTTCTTC. Amino acid sequence: CASRPTGTRYNEQFF.